Sequencing of this T cell receptor (beta chain) was carried out in a study of identical twins. Study-level results: Twins showed weaker excess sharing in their beta out-of-frame sequences. Out-of-frame alpha sequences shared by twins were enriched for low generation probability.

This clonotype showed up many times. Its antigen is as yet unknown. A universal primer site was added by template switching, and unique molecular identifiers were carried by the cDNA. Each CDR3 protein is one row after TCRdb ran MiXCR on the 5' RACE reads. The profile covers a few hundred thousand distinct CDR3 sequences, with just under 10% appearing a single time and roughly 3.2% taken by the ten largest. Every one of the donors was a healthy Caucasian. These sequences were also reported in another study, on yellow fever vaccine responses in identical twins.

The source is a woman under 30 in good health. The sequencing input was PBMCs.

The CDR3 reads CASTRDRPHQPQHF. In nucleotides, the CDR3 is TGTGCCAGCACTCGTGACAGACCCCATCAGCCCCAGCATTTT. The chain has TRBV12-3 or TRBV12-4 and TRBJ1-5; D is perhaps TRBD1 (5 bases). The V end lost 7 bases, the J end lost 5 bases, and 15 bases lay between the germline ends. CDR3 length: 14 amino acids.